This T cell receptor (beta chain) derives from a study of cytomegalovirus exposure and HLA in healthy donors. Overall study findings and caveats: A list of 164 TCR beta chains associated with cytomegalovirus was given. A few of the chains that were CMV-associated were confirmed in vitro to be specific for CMV antigens.

Worth noting for this clone: What it binds is unknown.

There are 14 residues in the CDR3. Germline V gene sequence: CDR1 GTSNPN, CDR2 SVGIG (reference sequence). J lost 2 bases, V lost 3 bases, and 3 bases had no gene match. Generated by immunoSEQ multiplex PCR, the TCRdb table keeps only in-frame clones and is missing some. The repertoire holds around 260,000 clones, with less than 95% as singletons. The donors belonged to the approximately 120-subject validation cohort, separate from the approximately 700-subject first cohort. V and J are TRBV30 and TRBJ2-2, with 7 bases identical to TRBD2. The sample was PBMCs. This sequence was found in a woman aged 25 to 39 in good health and CMV-seronegative. The CDR3 is CAWRAGLNTGELFF. The CDR3 DNA is TGTGCCTGGAGGGCGGGACTAAACACCGGGGAGCTGTTTTTT.